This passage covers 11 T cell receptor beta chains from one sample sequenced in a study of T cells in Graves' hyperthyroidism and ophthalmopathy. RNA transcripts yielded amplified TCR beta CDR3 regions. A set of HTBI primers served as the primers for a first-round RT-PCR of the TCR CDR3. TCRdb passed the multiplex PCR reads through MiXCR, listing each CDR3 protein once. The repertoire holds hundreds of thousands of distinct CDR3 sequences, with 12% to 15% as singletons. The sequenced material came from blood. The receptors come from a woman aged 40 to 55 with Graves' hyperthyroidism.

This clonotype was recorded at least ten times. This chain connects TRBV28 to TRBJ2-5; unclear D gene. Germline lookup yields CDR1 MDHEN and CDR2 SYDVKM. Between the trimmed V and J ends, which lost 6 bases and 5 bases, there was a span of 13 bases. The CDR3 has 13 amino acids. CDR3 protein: CASSDNLGETQYF. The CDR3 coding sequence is TGTGCCAGCAGCGACAACCTGGGGGAGACCCAGTACTTC. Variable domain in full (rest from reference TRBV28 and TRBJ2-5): DVKVTQSSRYLVKRTGEKVFLECVQDMDHENMFWYRQDPGLGLRLIYFSYDVKMKEKGDIPEGYSVSREKKERFSLILESASTNQTSMYLCASSDNLGETQYFGPGTRLLVL.

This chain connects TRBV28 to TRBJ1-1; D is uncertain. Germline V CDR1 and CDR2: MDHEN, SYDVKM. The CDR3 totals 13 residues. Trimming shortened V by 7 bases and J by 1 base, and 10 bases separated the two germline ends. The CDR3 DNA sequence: TGTGCCAGCAACCCGACGGGGAACACTGAAGCTTTCTTT. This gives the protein CASNPTGNTEAFF.

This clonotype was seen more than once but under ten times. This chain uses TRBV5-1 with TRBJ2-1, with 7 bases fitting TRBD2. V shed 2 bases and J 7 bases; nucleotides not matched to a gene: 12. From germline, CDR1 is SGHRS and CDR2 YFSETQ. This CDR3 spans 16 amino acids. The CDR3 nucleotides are TGCGCCAGCAGCTTATCGGCGGGAGTGGGTGGTAATGAGCAGTTCTTC. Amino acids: CASSLSAGVGGNEQFF.

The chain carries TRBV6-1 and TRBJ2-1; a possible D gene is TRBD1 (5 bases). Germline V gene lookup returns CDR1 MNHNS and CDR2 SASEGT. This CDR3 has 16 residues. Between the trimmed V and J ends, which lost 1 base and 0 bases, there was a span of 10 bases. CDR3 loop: CASSEGGASSYNEQFF. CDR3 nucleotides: TGTGCCAGCAGTGAAGGGGGCGCGAGCTCCTACAATGAGCAGTTCTTC.

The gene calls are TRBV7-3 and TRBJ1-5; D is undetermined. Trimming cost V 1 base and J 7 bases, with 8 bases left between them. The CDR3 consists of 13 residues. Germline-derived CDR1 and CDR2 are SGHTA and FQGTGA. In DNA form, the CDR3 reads TGTGCCAGCAGCTTAAATGGTCGGCAGCCCCAGCATTTT. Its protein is CASSLNGRQPQHF.

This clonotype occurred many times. The CDR3 loop is CATSSNPSTAGNSPLHF. DNA of the CDR3: TGTGCCACCAGCAGTAACCCGTCGACAGCGGGTAATTCACCCCTCCACTTT. This chain uses TRBV15 with TRBJ1-6, with D tentatively TRBD1 (5 bases). Germline values: CDR1 LNHNV, CDR2 YYDKDF (reference sequence). This CDR3 contains 17 residues. Trimming removed 3 bases from V and 6 bases from J, with 18 bases in between.

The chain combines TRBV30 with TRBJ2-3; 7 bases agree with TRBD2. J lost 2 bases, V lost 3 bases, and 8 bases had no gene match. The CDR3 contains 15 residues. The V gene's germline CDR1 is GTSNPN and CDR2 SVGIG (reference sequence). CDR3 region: CAWRVGGGNTDTQYF. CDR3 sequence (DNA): TGTGCCTGGAGAGTGGGGGGGGGAAACACAGATACGCAGTATTTT.

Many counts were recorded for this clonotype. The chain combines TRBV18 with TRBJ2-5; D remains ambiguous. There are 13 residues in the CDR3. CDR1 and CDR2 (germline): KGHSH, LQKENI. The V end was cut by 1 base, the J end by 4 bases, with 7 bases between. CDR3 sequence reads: CASSPQGRETQYF. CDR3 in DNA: TGTGCCAGCTCACCACAGGGCCGAGAGACCCAGTACTTC.

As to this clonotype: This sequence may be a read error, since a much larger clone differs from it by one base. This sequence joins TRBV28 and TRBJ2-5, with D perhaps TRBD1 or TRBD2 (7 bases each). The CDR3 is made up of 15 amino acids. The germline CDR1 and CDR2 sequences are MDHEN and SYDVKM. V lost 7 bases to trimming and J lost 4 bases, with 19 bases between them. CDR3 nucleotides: TGTGCCAGCACCCAGGGGGGGGGGGGAGGAGAGACCCAGTACTTC. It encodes CASTQGGGGGETQYF.

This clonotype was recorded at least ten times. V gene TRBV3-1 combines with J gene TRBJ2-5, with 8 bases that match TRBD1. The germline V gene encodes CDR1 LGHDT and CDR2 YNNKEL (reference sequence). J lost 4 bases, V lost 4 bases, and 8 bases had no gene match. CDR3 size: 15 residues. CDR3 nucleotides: TGTGCCAGCAGCCCGCAACAGGGGGGACGAGAGACCCAGTACTTC. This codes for CASSPQQGGRETQYF.

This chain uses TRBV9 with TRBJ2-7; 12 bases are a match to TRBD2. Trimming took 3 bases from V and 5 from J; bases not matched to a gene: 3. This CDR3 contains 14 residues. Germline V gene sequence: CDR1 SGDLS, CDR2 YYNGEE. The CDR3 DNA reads TGTGCCAGCAGCGCACTAGCGGGAGGTGACGAGCAGTACTTC. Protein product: CASSALAGGDEQYF.